This is a list of T cell receptor beta chains from one sample in a study of T cell responses to AZD1222 COVID-19 vaccine. Using immunoSEQ multiplex PCR, the repertoire was profiled, and TCRdb retains in-frame clones only, with some absent. The sample includes 130,000 or so clones, 80% to 95% seen only once; the top ten take 4% to 4.5%. The sequencing here drew on peripheral blood, taken 28 days after the second dose of the MenACWY control vaccine. The receptors shown here come from an adult who received the MenACWY meningococcal vaccine as a control. Each CDR3 is given with its conserved first and last residue. The order of the fields is V gene, clone size, D gene, J gene, CDR3 protein, CDR3 DNA. The D gene is left open where the match is weak. Size is omitted from some rows. Given values are once, few, many or a class for expanded clones.

>TRBV10-3|-|TRBD2|TRBJ2-3
CAIGPSGATDTQYF
TGTGCCATCGGTCCTAGCGGCGCCACAGATACGCAGTATTTT
>TRBV4-2|few|-|TRBJ1-2
CASRGGEGYGYTF
TGTGCCAGCAGGGGGGGGGAGGGCTATGGCTACACCTTC
>TRBV13|-|-|TRBJ1-1
CASSLERTEAFF
TGTGCCAGCAGCTTAGAAAGAACTGAAGCTTTCTTT
>TRBV6-6|-|-|TRBJ2-5
CASSRTKETQYF
TGTGCCAGCAGCAGAACGAAAGAGACCCAGTACTTC
>TRBV28|-|-|TRBJ1-1
CASSLSAGVGTEAFF
TGTGCCAGCAGTTTGAGCGCGGGAGTGGGCACTGAAGCTTTCTTT
>TRBV6-2/TRBV6-3|-|-|TRBJ1-1
CASSGRSDSTEAFF
TGTGCCAGCAGTGGACGCTCAGACAGCACTGAAGCTTTCTTT
>TRBV18|-|-|TRBJ1-1
CASSPGSATEAFF
TGTGCCAGCTCACCAGGGAGCGCAACTGAAGCTTTCTTT
>TRBV6-6|-|-|TRBJ2-6
CASSQRGRAPGANVLTF
TGTGCCAGCAGTCAACGGGGACGGGCCCCTGGGGCCAACGTCCTGACTTTC
>TRBV19|-|-|TRBJ1-5
CASTKNQPQHF
TGTGCCAGTACGAAGAATCAGCCCCAGCATTTT
>TRBV28|-|-|TRBJ1-5
CASSLSLSGSPQHF
TGTGCCAGCAGTTTGTCTCTGTCCGGGTCGCCCCAGCATTTT
>TRBV24-1|-|TRBD1|TRBJ1-5
CATSARDRGLSQPQHF
TGTGCCACCAGCGCCAGGGACAGGGGGCTGAGTCAGCCCCAGCATTTT
>TRBV18|-|-|TRBJ2-3
CASSLQGGPTDTQYF
TGTGCCAGCTCGCTTCAGGGGGGCCCCACAGATACGCAGTATTTT
>TRBV6-1|-|TRBD2|TRBJ2-1
CASSEAVLAGAENEQFF
TGTGCCAGCAGTGAAGCTGTGCTAGCGGGAGCGGAAAATGAGCAGTTCTTC
>TRBV27|once|TRBD2|TRBJ2-7
CASTSLALPYEQYF
TGTGCCAGCACCTCACTAGCGCTACCCTACGAGCAGTACTTC
>TRBV5-1|-|TRBD1|TRBJ1-2
CASSPTGGYGYTF
TGCGCCAGCAGCCCGACAGGGGGCTATGGCTACACCTTC
>TRBV11-2|-|TRBD1|TRBJ1-2
CASSSGQGWGYTF
TGTGCCAGCAGCTCAGGACAGGGTTGGGGCTACACCTTC
>TRBV27|-|-|TRBJ2-6
CASKLAAQSGANVLTF
TGTGCCAGCAAACTGGCCGCCCAATCTGGGGCCAACGTCCTGACTTTC
>TRBV4-2|-|TRBD2|TRBJ2-4
CASSPIGEGLDIQYF
TGTGCCAGCAGCCCCATCGGGGAGGGTCTAGACATTCAGTACTTC
>TRBV27|-|-|TRBJ1-2
CASRGLGGYGYTF
TGTGCCAGCAGAGGTTTGGGGGGCTATGGCTACACCTTC
>TRBV3-1/TRBV3-2|-|-|TRBJ2-1
CASSPWGQIGGDEQFF
TGTGCCAGCAGCCCATGGGGACAGATCGGGGGCGATGAGCAGTTCTTC
>TRBV11-3|-|TRBD1|TRBJ2-6
CASSLSGGAGLPGANVLTF
TGTGCCAGCAGCTTATCAGGGGGCGCTGGACTACCTGGGGCCAACGTCCTGACTTTC
>TRBV5-4|once|-|TRBJ1-1
CASSLGGVGNTEAFF
TGTGCCAGCAGCTTGGGGGGGGTGGGCAACACTGAAGCTTTCTTT
>TRBV11-3|-|TRBD2|TRBJ2-5
CASSLGGSGGQETQYF
TGTGCCAGCAGCTTAGGAGGTAGCGGGGGGCAGGAGACCCAGTACTTC
>TRBV2|-|-|TRBJ1-2
CARGRSKVYYTF
TGTGCCAGGGGGCGCTCCAAAGTTTACTACACCTTC
>TRBV6-5|-|TRBD2|TRBJ2-7
CASWGGLAGVYEQYF
TGTGCCAGCTGGGGGGGACTAGCGGGAGTTTACGAGCAGTACTTC
>TRBV5-6|-|-|TRBJ1-6
CASSLEGRRNSPLHF
TGTGCCAGCAGCTTGGAGGGCAGGCGGAATTCACCCCTCCACTTT
>TRBV2|-|TRBD1|TRBJ2-3
CASSADRAPGDTQYF
TGTGCCAGCAGTGCCGACAGGGCGCCCGGGGATACGCAGTATTTT
>TRBV7-9|-|TRBD1|TRBJ1-2
CASTQGQPNYGYTF
TGTGCCAGCACCCAGGGACAGCCCAACTATGGCTACACCTTC
>TRBV7-3|-|TRBD2|TRBJ2-5
CASSPGLAEQETQYF
TGTGCCAGCAGCCCGGGACTAGCGGAACAAGAGACCCAGTACTTC
>TRBV7-2|many|TRBD1|TRBJ1-1
CASSPRQGVNTEAFF
TGTGCCAGCAGCCCGAGACAGGGCGTGAACACTGAAGCTTTCTTT
>TRBV4-3|-|-|TRBJ2-3
CASSQGQAGRTDTQYF
TGCGCCAGCAGCCAAGGACAGGCAGGAAGAACAGATACGCAGTATTTT